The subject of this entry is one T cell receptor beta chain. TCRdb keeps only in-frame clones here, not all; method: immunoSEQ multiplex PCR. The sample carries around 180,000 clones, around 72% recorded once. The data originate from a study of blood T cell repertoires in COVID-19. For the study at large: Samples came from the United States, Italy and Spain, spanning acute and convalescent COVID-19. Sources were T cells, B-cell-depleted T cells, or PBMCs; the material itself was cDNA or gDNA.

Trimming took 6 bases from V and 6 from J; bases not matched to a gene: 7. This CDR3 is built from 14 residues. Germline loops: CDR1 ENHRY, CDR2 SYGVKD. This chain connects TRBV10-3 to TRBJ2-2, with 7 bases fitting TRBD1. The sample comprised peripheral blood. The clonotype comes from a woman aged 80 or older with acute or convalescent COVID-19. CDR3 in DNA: TGTGCCATCAGACATAAACAGGGGCCCGGGGAGCTGTTTTTT. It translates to CAIRHKQGPGELFF.